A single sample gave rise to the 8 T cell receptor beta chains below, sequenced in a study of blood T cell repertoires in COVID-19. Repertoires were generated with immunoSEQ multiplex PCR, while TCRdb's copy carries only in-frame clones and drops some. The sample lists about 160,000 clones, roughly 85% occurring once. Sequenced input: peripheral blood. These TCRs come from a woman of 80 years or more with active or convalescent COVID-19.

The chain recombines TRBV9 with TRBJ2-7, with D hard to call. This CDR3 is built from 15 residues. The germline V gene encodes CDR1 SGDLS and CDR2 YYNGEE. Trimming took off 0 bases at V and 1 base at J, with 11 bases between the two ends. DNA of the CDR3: TGTGCCAGCAGCGTAGCAACAGAACCTTCCTACGAGCAGTACTTC. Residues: CASSVATEPSYEQYF. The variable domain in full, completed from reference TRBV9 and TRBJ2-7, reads DSGVTQTPKHLITATGQRVTLRCSPRSGDLSVYWYQQSLDQGLQFLIQYYNGEERAKGNILERFSAQQFPDLHSELNLSSLELGDSALYFCASSVATEPSYEQYFGPGTRLTVT.

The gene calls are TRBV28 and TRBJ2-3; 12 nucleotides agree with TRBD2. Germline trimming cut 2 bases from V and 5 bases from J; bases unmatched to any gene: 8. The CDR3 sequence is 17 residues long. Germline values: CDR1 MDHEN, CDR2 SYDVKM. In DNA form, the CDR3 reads TGTGCCAGCAGTTTACTCGGACTAGCGGGAATCGGAGATACGCAGTATTTT. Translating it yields CASSLLGLAGIGDTQYF.

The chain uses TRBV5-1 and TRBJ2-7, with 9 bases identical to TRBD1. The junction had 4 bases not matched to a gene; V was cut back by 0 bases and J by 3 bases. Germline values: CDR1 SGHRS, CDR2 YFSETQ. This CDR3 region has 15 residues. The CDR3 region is CASSLVRDRDYEQYF. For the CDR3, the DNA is TGCGCCAGCAGCTTGGTGCGGGACAGGGACTACGAGCAGTACTTC.

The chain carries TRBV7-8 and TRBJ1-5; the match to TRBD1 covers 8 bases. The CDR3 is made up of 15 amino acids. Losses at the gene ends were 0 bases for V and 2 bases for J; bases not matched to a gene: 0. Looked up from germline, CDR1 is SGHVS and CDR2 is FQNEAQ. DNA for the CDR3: TGTGCCAGCAGCTTAGCACAGGGGGGCAATCAGCCCCAGCATTTT. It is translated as CASSLAQGGNQPQHF.

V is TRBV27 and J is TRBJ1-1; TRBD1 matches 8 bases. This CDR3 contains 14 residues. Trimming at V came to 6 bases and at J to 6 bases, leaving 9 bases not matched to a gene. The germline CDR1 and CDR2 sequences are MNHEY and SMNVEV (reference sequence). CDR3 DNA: TGTGCCAGCAGACTCTCGGACAGGGTGGCTGAAGCTTTCTTT. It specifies CASRLSDRVAEAFF.

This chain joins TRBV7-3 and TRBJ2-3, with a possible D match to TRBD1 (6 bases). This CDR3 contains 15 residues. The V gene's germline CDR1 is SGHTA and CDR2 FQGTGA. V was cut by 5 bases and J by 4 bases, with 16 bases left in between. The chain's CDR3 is CASSQGQLPSDTQYF. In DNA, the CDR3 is TGTGCCAGCAGCCAAGGACAGCTTCCTTCAGATACGCAGTATTTT.

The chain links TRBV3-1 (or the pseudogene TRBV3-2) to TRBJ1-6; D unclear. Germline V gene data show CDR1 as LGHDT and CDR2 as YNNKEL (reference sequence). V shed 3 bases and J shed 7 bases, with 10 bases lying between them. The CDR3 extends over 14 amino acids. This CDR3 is CASSQSGRNSPLHF. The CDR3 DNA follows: TGTGCCAGCAGCCAGTCAGGCAGGAATTCACCCCTCCACTTT.

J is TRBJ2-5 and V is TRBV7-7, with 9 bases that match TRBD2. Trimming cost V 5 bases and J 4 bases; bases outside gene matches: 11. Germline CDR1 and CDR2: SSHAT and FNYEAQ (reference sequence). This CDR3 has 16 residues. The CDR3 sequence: CASSPGLATKVETQYF. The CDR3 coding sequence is TGTGCCAGCAGCCCGGGACTAGCTACGAAGGTAGAGACCCAGTACTTC.